Listed below are T cell receptor beta chains from one sample, sequenced in a study of T cells after posttransplantation cyclophosphamide. This table comes from immunoSEQ multiplex PCR, and its TCRdb copy is limited to in-frame clones, with some not included. The sample has some 8,000 clones, almost 90% seen once; the top ten hold about 1.2%. The material was CD4+ T cells sorted from blood, obtained 1404 days after allogeneic stem cell transplant with posttransplant cyclophosphamide. The receptors were gathered from a female patient aged 45-60 years who received an allogeneic stem cell transplant from a related donor, was CMV-positive, and had no GVHD. Some of the T cells may derive from the graft donor. The CDR3 runs from the conserved cysteine through the conserved F or W. The D gene is left open where the match is weak. The size field is filled for only some rows; it gives once, few, many or a size class.

>16|-|TRBJ2-1|TRBD1|TRBV7-2
TGTGCCAGCAGCTTTAGGGGGGCAGGGGGCAAGTATGAGCAGTTCTTC
CASSFRGAGGKYEQFF
>17|-|TRBJ1-5|TRBD1|TRBV18
TGTGCCAGCTCGGGCGCCGGGACAGGACGATCAGATCAGCCCCAGCATTTT
CASSGAGTGRSDQPQHF
>12|-|TRBJ2-1|TRBD2|TRBV7-2
TGTGCCAGCAGCTGGGACTACTATGAGCAGTTCTTC
CASSWDYYEQFF
>15|-|TRBJ2-7|TRBD2|TRBV7-2
TGTGCCAGCAGCTTAGTGTTAGCGGGAGGGCGTGAGCAGTACTTC
CASSLVLAGGREQYF
>15|-|TRBJ2-1|-|TRBV19
TGTGCCAGTAGGCGGCCCGCGGTCACCAACAATGAGCAGTTCTTC
CASRRPAVTNNEQFF
>14|few|TRBJ1-3|-|TRBV5-8
TGTGCCAGCAGCTTGTCAGATTTCGGAAACACCATATATTTT
CASSLSDFGNTIYF
>14|-|TRBJ2-5|-|TRBV27
TGTGCCAGCAGTTTATTGGCCACAAGAGAGACCCAGTACTTC
CASSLLATRETQYF
>15|-|TRBJ1-2|-|TRBV7-3
TGTGCCAGCAGCTTTCACAGGGAAGGAGACTATGGCTACACCTTC
CASSFHREGDYGYTF
>14|-|TRBJ1-2|-|TRBV18
TGTGCCAGCTCACCATCAGGGAGGGACTATGGCTACACCTTC
CASSPSGRDYGYTF
>12|-|TRBJ2-5|-|TRBV30
TGTGCCTGGAGTCCGTGGCGGGAGACCCAGTACTTC
CAWSPWRETQYF
>17|-|TRBJ2-1|TRBD1|TRBV7-9
TGTGCCAGCAGCTTGTTAGGTTGGGGACAGGGGTTCAATGAGCAGTTCTTC
CASSLLGWGQGFNEQFF
>17|-|TRBJ2-4|TRBD2|TRBV15
TGTGCCACCAGCGCGGGACTAGCGGGAGTAGCCAAAAACATTCAGTACTTC
CATSAGLAGVAKNIQYF
>14|-|TRBJ1-1|TRBD1|TRBV19
TGTGCCAGTATACATGACAGGGCCGGCACTGAAGCTTTCTTT
CASIHDRAGTEAFF
>15|-|TRBJ2-1|-|TRBV2
TGTGCCAGCCATCCAGCGGCAGGTTTATACAATGAGCAGTTCTTC
CASHPAAGLYNEQFF
>17|-|TRBJ1-2|TRBD1|TRBV28
TGTGCCAGCAGTTCACCCGACAGGGGAGTCACGGATAGGGGCTACACCTTC
CASSSPDRGVTDRGYTF
>15|few|TRBJ2-7|TRBD1|TRBV28
TGTGCCAGCAGTTTATGGGACAGGGCCCCCTACGAGCAGTACTTC
CASSLWDRAPYEQYF
>16|-|TRBJ1-2|-|TRBV18
TGTGCCAGCTCACCACAAACGGGGAGTGTTAACTATGGCTACACCTTC
CASSPQTGSVNYGYTF
>15|-|TRBJ2-5|TRBD1|TRBV7-3
TGTGCCAGCAGCGCCGGGACAGGGGCTGAAGAGACCCAGTACTTC
CASSAGTGAEETQYF
>13|-|TRBJ2-7|TRBD2|TRBV11-2
TGTGCCAGCAGCCTCCCGCCGGGGGGCGAGCAGTACTTC
CASSLPPGGEQYF
>13|-|TRBJ2-1|TRBD2|TRBV10-3
TGTGTGTCGAGCGGGAGGCTCGACAATGAGCAGTTCTTC
CVSSGRLDNEQFF
>14|once|TRBJ1-4|-|TRBV7-9
TGTGCCAGCAGCTTATCCTGGGGGGGTGAAAAACTGTTTTTT
CASSLSWGGEKLFF
>15|-|TRBJ2-1|TRBD2|TRBV5-4
TGTGCCAGCAGCCCAGGGGGTAGCGGGAGTGCTGAGCAGTTCTTC
CASSPGGSGSAEQFF
>16|-|TRBJ2-1|TRBD2|TRBV11-3
TGTGCCAGCAGCTTCCAGGCTAGCGGGGTATACAATGAGCAGTTCTTC
CASSFQASGVYNEQFF
>15|once|TRBJ1-5|-|TRBV6-5
TGTGCCAGCAGTTACGGGGGGGGGCCCAATCAGCCCCAGCATTTT
CASSYGGGPNQPQHF
>14|-|TRBJ2-2|TRBD2|TRBV5-6
TGTGCCAGCAGCTTTAGCGGGAGAACCGGGGAGCTGTTTTTT
CASSFSGRTGELFF
>12|-|TRBJ2-7|-|TRBV2
TGTGCCAGCCTGGACACATCCTACGAGCAGTACTTC
CASLDTSYEQYF
>15|-|TRBJ2-3|TRBD2|TRBV7-9
TGTGCCAGCAGCCCGACTAGCGGGGGCACAGATACGCAGTATTTT
CASSPTSGGTDTQYF
>15|-|TRBJ1-3|-|TRBV18
TGTGCCAGCTCACCCGCGATTCGTTCTGGAAACACCATATATTTT
CASSPAIRSGNTIYF
>14|-|TRBJ2-1|TRBD2|TRBV25-1
TGTGCCACCCACCGGACTAGCGGGAGCAGTGAGCAGTTCTTC
CATHRTSGSSEQFF
>15|once|TRBJ2-1|TRBD2|TRBV5-1
TGCGCCAGCAGCTTTAGCGGGTGGGGGTACAATGAGCAGTTCTTC
CASSFSGWGYNEQFF
>15|-|TRBJ2-3|TRBD2|TRBV28
TGTGCCAGCAGTTTAACTAGCGGGAGAACAGATACGCAGTATTTT
CASSLTSGRTDTQYF
>13|-|TRBJ2-1|-|TRBV19
TGTGCCAGCCAGGGCCTTGTAAACAATGAGCAGTTCTTC
CASQGLVNNEQFF
>16|-|TRBJ1-2|TRBD1|TRBV10-3
TGTGCCATCAGTGAGTTGGGGACAGGGATTAACTATGGCTACACCTTC
CAISELGTGINYGYTF
>15|-|TRBJ2-1|TRBD2|TRBV19
TGTGCCAGTAGTATGAGGGAGGGCGGCTACAATGAGCAGTTCTTC
CASSMREGGYNEQFF
>15|-|TRBJ2-7|TRBD2|TRBV6-1
TGTGCCAGCAGTGAAGCGCCGGGGGGGTGGGACGAGCAGTACTTC
CASSEAPGGWDEQYF